This T cell receptor beta chain was identified in a study of CD8 T cells in Susac syndrome. Overall study context: There were Susac syndrome patients who were therapy-naive at blood draw, others on corticosteroids, and others on intravenous immunoglobulin alone. Study conclusions and caveats: CD4+ repertoires of Susac syndrome patients lacked detectable clonal expansion.

As for this clonotype: Antigen unknown.

Germline V CDR1 and CDR2: DFQATT, SNEGSKA (reference sequence). The V gene lost 5 bases and the J gene lost 1 base, with 6 bases spanning the gap. CDR3 size: 12 residues. The authors sequenced TCR beta from blood CD8+ and CD4+ T cells. Reverse transcription of roughly 0.45 to 1 ug RNA used random hexamers. TCRdb re-called the immunoSEQ multiplex PCR reads with MiXCR, one entry per CDR3 protein. The table records about 120,000 distinct CDR3 sequences, roughly 95% of them present only once. The V gene is TRBV20-1, the J gene TRBJ2-1, with D maybe TRBD2 (6 bases). This TCR was sampled from a human donor with Susac syndrome. The sample taken for sequencing was CD4+ T cells from PBMCs. The CDR3 protein is CSARGSYNEQFF. In nucleotides, the CDR3 is TGCAGTGCTCGGGGGTCCTACAATGAGCAGTTCTTC.